One and the same sample provided the 6 T cell receptor beta chains below, sequenced in a study of cytomegalovirus exposure and HLA in healthy donors. PCR employed 60 Vbeta and 13 Jbeta primers. Here immunoSEQ multiplex PCR was the method, and the copy in TCRdb shows in-frame clones only, minus some. The sample carries some 110,000 clones, roughly 68% recorded once. Sequenced sample: PBMCs. The receptors here all came from a man aged 25 to 40 in good health and CMV-seropositive.

This rearrangement joins TRBV9 to TRBJ2-2, with a weak D call TRBD2 (5 bases). This CDR3 has 16 amino acids. Germline-derived CDR1 and CDR2 are SGDLS and YYNGEE. The V and J ends lost 0 bases and 8 bases respectively, with 17 bases between them. The CDR3 bases are TGTGCCAGCAGCGTAGTGGTCGGCGGGCCAGCGGGGGAGCTGTTTTTT. It codes for CASSVVVGGPAGELFF.

The V gene is TRBV27, the J gene TRBJ2-5; TRBD1 might be the D (6 bases). The V and J ends lost 3 bases and 1 base respectively, with 12 bases between them. The CDR3 is 15 residues long. Germline V lookup: CDR1 MNHEY, CDR2 SMNVEV (reference sequence). CDR3 amino acids: CASSFAGALQETQYF. The CDR3 nucleotides read TGTGCCAGCAGTTTTGCAGGGGCTCTCCAAGAGACCCAGTACTTC.

The genes are TRBV18 and TRBJ1-1, with 7 bases lining up with TRBD1. V shed 8 bases and J 1 base; nucleotides not matched to a gene: 10. This CDR3 is built from 15 residues. CDR1 and CDR2 (germline): KGHSH, LQKENI. CDR3 protein: CASTSRGQKNTEAFF. CDR3 in DNA: TGTGCCAGCACGTCGAGGGGACAGAAGAACACTGAAGCTTTCTTT.

The J gene is TRBJ2-3, the V gene TRBV6-6, with TRBD2 matching 8 bases. V dropped 2 bases and J dropped 2; count of bases not matched to a gene: 6. The germline V gene has CDR1 MNHNY and CDR2 SVGAGI (reference sequence). The CDR3 runs to 16 residues. For the CDR3, the DNA is TGTGCCAGCAGTTACGTCGGGGGGGGACCCACAGATACGCAGTATTTT. This encodes CASSYVGGGPTDTQYF.

This clone was counted once. V usage is TRBV29-1 and J usage is TRBJ2-5; tentative D call: TRBD1 (5 bases). The germline V gene encodes CDR1 SQVTM and CDR2 ANQGSEA. With 7 bases removed from V and 2 bases from J, the gap between germline ends came to 8 bases. The CDR3 is 11 amino acids. The CDR3 protein is CSGDSQETQYF. CDR3 nucleotide sequence: TGCAGCGGAGACAGTCAAGAGACCCAGTACTTC.

This chain joins TRBV19 and TRBJ1-5; D is uncertain. Germline CDR1 reads LNHDA; CDR2 reads SQIVND (reference sequence). The CDR3 runs 14 residues. Between the trimmed V and J ends, which lost 7 bases and 0 bases, there was a span of 10 bases. The CDR3 coding sequence is TGTGCCAGTACTCACAGAAATAGCAATCAGCCCCAGCATTTT. It specifies CASTHRNSNQPQHF.